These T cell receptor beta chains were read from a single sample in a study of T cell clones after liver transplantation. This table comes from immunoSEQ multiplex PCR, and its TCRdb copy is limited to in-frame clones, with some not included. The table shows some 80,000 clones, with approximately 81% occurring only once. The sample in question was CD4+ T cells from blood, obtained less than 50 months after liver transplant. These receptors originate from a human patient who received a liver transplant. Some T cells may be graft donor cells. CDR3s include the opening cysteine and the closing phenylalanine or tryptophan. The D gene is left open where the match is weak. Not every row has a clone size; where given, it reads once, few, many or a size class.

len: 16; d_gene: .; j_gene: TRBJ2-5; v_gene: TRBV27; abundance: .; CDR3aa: CASTLPPGSFSETQYF; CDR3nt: TGTGCCAGCACCCTGCCCCCGGGGAGCTTCTCAGAGACCCAGTACTTC
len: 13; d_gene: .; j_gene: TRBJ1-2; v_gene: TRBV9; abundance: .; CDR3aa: CASSVDSTYGYTF; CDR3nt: TGTGCCAGCAGCGTCGACAGTACCTATGGCTACACCTTC
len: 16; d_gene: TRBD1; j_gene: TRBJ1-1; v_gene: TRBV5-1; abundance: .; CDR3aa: CASSSQGGTMNTEAFF; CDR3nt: TGCGCCAGCAGCAGCCAGGGGGGGACCATGAACACTGAAGCTTTCTTT
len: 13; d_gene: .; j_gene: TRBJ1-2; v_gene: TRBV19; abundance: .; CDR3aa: CASSSQGNYGYTF; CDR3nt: TGTGCCAGTAGCTCACAGGGTAATTACGGCTACACCTTC
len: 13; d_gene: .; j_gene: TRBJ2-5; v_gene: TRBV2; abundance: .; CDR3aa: CASSGSVGETQYF; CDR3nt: TGTGCCAGCAGTGGTTCAGTGGGAGAGACCCAGTACTTC
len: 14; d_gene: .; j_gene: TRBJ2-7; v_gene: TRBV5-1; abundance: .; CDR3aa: CASSLGGAGYEQYF; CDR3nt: TGCGCCAGCAGCTTGGGGGGCGCCGGGTACGAGCAGTACTTC
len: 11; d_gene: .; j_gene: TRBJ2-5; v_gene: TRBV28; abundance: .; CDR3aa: CASSLTGTQYF; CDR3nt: TGTGCCAGCAGCCTTACGGGGACCCAGTACTTC
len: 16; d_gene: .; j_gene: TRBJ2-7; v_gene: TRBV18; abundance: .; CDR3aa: CASSPPPVAATYEQYF; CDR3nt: TGTGCCAGCTCACCCCCCCCGGTAGCGGCCACCTACGAGCAGTACTTC
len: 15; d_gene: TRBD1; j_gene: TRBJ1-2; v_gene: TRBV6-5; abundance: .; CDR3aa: CASSYTGQGALGYTF; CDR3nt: TGTGCCAGCAGTTACACCGGACAGGGGGCTCTTGGCTACACCTTC
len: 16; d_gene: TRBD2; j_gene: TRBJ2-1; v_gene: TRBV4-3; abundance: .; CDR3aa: CASSQAQAGGRNEQFF; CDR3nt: TGCGCCAGCAGCCAAGCCCAAGCGGGGGGTCGGAATGAGCAGTTCTTC
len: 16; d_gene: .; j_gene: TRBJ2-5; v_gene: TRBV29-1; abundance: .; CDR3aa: CSVVALDSWYQETQYF; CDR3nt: TGCAGCGTTGTGGCATTGGACAGTTGGTACCAAGAGACCCAGTACTTC
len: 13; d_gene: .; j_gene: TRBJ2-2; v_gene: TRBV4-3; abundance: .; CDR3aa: CASSRRETGELFF; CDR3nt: TGCGCCAGCAGCCGCAGGGAGACCGGGGAGCTGTTTTTT
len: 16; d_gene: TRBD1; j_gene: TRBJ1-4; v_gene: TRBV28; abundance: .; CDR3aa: CASSHQQGALNEKLFF; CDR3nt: TGTGCCAGCAGCCACCAACAGGGGGCGCTGAATGAAAAACTGTTTTTT
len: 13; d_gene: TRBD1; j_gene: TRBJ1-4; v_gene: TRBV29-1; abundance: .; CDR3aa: CSAAGQGGEKLFF; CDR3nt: TGCAGCGCTGCTGGACAGGGCGGCGAAAAACTGTTTTTT
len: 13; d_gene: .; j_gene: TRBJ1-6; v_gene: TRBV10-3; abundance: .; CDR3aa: CAITGAENSPLHF; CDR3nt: TGTGCCATCACGGGGGCCGAAAATTCACCCCTCCACTTT
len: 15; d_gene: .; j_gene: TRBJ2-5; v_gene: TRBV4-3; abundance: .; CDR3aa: CASSQESDLGETQYF; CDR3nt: TGCGCCAGCAGCCAAGAGAGTGACCTGGGGGAGACCCAGTACTTC
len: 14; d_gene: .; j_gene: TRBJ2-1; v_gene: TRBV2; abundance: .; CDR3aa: CASSIGGLVDEQFF; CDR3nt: TGTGCCAGCAGTATCGGAGGTCTCGTCGATGAGCAGTTCTTC
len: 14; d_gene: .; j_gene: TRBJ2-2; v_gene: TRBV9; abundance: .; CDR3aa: CASSVGLSTGELFF; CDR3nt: TGTGCCAGCAGCGTAGGTCTTTCCACCGGGGAGCTGTTTTTT
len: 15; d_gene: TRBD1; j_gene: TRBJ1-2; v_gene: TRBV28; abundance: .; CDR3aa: CASSLQTGGNYGYTF; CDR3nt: TGTGCCAGCAGCCTTCAGACAGGGGGAAACTATGGCTACACCTTC
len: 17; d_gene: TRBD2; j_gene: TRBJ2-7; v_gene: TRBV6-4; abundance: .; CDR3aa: CASSDYGEWTSTFEQYF; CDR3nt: TGTGCCAGCAGTGACTACGGGGAATGGACTAGTACTTTCGAGCAGTACTTC
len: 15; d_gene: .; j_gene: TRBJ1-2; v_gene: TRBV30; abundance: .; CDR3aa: CAWARGGAINYGYTF; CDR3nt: TGTGCCTGGGCGCGCGGCGGGGCGATTAACTATGGCTACACCTTC
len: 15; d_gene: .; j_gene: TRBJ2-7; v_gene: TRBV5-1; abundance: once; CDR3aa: CASSLGWQERYEQYF; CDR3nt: TGCGCCAGCAGCTTGGGCTGGCAGGAACGCTACGAGCAGTACTTC
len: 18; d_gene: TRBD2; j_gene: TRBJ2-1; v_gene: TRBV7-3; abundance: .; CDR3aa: CASSLTSGGDVTYNEQFF; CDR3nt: TGTGCCAGCAGCTTGACTAGCGGGGGGGATGTAACCTACAATGAGCAGTTCTTC
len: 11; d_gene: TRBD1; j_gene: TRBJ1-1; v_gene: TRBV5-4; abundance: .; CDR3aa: CSTGVNTEAFF; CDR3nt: TGTTCGACAGGGGTGAACACTGAAGCTTTCTTT
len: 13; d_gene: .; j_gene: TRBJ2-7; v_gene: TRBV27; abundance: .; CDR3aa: CASSPAPSYEQYF; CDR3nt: TGTGCCAGCAGTCCAGCCCCGTCCTACGAGCAGTACTTC
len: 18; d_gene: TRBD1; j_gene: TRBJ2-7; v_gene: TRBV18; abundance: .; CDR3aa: CASSPTGQGFFVTYEQYF; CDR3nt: TGTGCCAGCTCCCCCACCGGACAGGGGTTCTTCGTAACCTACGAGCAGTACTTC
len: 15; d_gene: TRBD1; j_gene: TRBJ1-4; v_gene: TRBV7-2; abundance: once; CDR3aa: CASSPRDRFNEKLFF; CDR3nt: TGTGCCAGCAGCCCTCGGGACAGGTTTAATGAAAAACTGTTTTTT
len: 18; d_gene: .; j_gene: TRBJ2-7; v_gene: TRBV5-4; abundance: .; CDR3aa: CASSHLVFGGSQSYEQYF; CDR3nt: TGTGCCAGCAGCCACCTTGTATTTGGGGGATCACAATCCTACGAGCAGTACTTC
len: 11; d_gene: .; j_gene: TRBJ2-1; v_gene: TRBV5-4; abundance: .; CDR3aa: CASSLSLEQFF; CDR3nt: TGTGCCAGCAGCTTGTCACTAGAGCAGTTCTTC
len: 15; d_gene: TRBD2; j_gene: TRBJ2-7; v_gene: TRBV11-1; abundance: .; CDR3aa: CASRPTSGRPYEQYF; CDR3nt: TGTGCCAGCAGGCCAACTAGCGGGAGACCCTACGAGCAGTACTTC
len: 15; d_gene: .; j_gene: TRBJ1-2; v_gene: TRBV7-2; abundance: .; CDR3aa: CASSPGPYANYGYTF; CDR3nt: TGTGCCAGCAGCCCAGGCCCGTATGCTAACTATGGCTACACCTTC
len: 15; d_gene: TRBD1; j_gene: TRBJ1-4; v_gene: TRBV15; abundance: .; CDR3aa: CATSGWDRENEKLFF; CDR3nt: TGTGCCACCAGCGGGTGGGACAGAGAAAATGAAAAACTGTTTTTT
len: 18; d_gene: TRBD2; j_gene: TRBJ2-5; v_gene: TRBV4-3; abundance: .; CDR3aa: CASSQDNWTSGGQETQYF; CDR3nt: TGCGCCAGCAGCCAAGATAATTGGACTAGCGGGGGACAAGAGACCCAGTACTTC
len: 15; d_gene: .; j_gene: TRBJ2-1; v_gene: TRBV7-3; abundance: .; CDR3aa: CASSLTGTHAGEQFF; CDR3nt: TGTGCCAGCAGCCTGACCGGGACACACGCTGGGGAGCAGTTCTTC
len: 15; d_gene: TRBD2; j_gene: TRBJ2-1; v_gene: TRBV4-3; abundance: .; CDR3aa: CASSYGLAVYNEQFF; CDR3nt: TGCGCCAGCAGTTATGGACTAGCGGTCTACAATGAGCAGTTCTTC
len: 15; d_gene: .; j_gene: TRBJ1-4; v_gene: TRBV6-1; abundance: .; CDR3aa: CASSEVGATNEKLFF; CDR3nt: TGTGCCAGCAGTGAAGTCGGGGCAACTAATGAAAAACTGTTTTTT
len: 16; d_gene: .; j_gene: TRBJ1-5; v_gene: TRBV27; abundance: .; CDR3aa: CASSSTGTLSNQPQHF; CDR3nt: TGTGCCAGCAGTTCGACAGGTACGCTTAGCAATCAGCCCCAGCATTTT
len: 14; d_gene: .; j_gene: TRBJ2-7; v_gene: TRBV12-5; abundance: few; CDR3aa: CASGLSQGTYEQYF; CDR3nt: TGTGCTAGTGGTTTGTCACAGGGTACCTACGAGCAGTACTTC
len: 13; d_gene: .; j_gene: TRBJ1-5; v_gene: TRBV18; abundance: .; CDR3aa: CASHRERNQPQHF; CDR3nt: TGTGCCAGCCACAGGGAACGGAATCAGCCCCAGCATTTT
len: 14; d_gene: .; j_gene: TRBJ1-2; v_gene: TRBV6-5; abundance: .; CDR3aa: CASSSAESNYGYTF; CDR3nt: TGTGCCAGCAGTTCCGCCGAGTCTAACTATGGCTACACCTTC
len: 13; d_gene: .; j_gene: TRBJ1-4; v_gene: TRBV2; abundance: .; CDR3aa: CASSGQTDEKLFF; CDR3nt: TGTGCCAGCAGTGGACAGACAGATGAAAAACTGTTTTTT
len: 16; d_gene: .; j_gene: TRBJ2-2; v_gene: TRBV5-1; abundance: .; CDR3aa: CASSLAGTPGAGELFF; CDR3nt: TGCGCCAGCAGCTTGGCCGGGACTCCGGGAGCCGGGGAGCTGTTTTTT
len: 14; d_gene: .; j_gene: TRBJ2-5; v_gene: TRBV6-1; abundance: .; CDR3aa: CASRRNTVQETQYF; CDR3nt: TGTGCCAGCAGAAGAAACACGGTCCAAGAGACCCAGTACTTC
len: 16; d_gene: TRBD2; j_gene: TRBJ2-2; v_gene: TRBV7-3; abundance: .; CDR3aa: CASSLQPSGNTGELFF; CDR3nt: TGTGCCAGCAGCTTACAGCCTAGCGGAAACACCGGGGAGCTGTTTTTT
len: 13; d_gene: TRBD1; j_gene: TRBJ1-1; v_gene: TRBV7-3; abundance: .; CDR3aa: CASSQNRGGEAFF; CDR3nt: TGTGCCAGCAGCCAGAACAGGGGTGGGGAAGCTTTCTTT
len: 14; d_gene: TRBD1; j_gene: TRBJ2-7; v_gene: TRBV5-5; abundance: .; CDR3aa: CASSLGQGSYEQYF; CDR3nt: TGTGCCAGCAGCTTGGGACAGGGTTCCTACGAGCAGTACTTC
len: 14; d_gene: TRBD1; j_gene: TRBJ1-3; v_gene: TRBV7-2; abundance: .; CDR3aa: CASSLPGQQNTIYF; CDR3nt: TGTGCCAGCAGCTTACCGGGACAGCAAAACACCATATATTTT
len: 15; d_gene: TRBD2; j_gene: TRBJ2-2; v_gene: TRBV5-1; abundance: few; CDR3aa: CASSLASGGAGELFF; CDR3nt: TGCGCCAGCAGCTTGGCCTCGGGAGGGGCCGGGGAGCTGTTTTTT
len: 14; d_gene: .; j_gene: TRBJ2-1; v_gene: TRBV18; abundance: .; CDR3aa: CASSQSSSQDEQFF; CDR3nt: TGTGCCAGCTCACAGTCTAGCAGCCAGGATGAGCAGTTCTTC
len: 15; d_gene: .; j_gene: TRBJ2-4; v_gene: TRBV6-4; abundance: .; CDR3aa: CASSDSKGSENIQYF; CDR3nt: TGTGCCAGCAGTGACTCGAAGGGGTCGGAAAACATTCAGTACTTC
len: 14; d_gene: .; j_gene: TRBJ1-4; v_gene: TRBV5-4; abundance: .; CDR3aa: CASSLDTGNEKLFF; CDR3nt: TGTGCCAGCAGCTTGGATACGGGGAATGAAAAACTGTTTTTT
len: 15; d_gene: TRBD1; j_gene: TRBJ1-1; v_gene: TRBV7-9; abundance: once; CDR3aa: CASSKQGAAVTEAFF; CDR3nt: TGTGCCAGCAGTAAACAGGGGGCGGCGGTCACTGAAGCTTTCTTT
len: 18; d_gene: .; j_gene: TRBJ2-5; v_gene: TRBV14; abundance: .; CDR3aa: CASSQDKVAVQGAETQYF; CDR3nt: TGTGCCAGCAGCCAAGATAAGGTAGCAGTACAGGGTGCGGAGACCCAGTACTTC
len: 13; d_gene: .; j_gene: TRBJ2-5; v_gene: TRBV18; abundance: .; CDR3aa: CASSPSGRETQYF; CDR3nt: TGTGCCAGCTCACCTTCGGGGCGGGAGACCCAGTACTTC
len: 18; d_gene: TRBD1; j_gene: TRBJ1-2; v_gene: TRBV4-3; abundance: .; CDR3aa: CASSQDYGGQGIGYGYTF; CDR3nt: TGCGCCAGCAGCCAAGATTATGGGGGACAGGGAATAGGCTATGGCTACACCTTC
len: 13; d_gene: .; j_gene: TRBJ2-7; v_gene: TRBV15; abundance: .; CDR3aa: CATSRGSRYEQYF; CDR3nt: TGTGCCACCAGCAGAGGTTCCCGCTACGAGCAGTACTTC
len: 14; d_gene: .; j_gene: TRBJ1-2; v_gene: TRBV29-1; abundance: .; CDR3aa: CSVEEFGFRAGYTF; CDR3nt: TGCAGCGTTGAAGAATTCGGTTTCAGGGCTGGCTACACCTTC
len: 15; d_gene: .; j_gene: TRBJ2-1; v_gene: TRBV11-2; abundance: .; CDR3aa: CASSPGAGVYNEQFF; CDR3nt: TGTGCCAGCAGCCCCGGGGCAGGGGTATACAATGAGCAGTTCTTC
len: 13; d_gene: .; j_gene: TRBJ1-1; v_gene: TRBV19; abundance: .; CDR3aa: CASSPGTPPEAFF; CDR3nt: TGTGCCAGTAGTCCTGGGACACCCCCAGAAGCTTTCTTT